This T cell receptor (beta chain) was observed in a study of blood T cell repertoires in COVID-19. Study as a whole: Acute and convalescent COVID-19 specimens originated in the United States, Italy and Spain. T cells, B-cell-depleted T cells, or PBMCs provided the cDNA or gDNA that served as material.

V shed 4 bases and J shed 0 bases, with 13 bases lying between them. In germline, CDR1 is SGHTS, CDR2 YDEGEE. This CDR3 region has 16 residues. Method: immunoSEQ multiplex PCR; TCRdb's copy keeps in-frame clones and lacks some. The sample lists about 260,000 clones, 75% to 90% occurring once. The sequencing sample was made of PBMCs or T cells enriched from blood (not recorded which). This chain links TRBV5-8 with TRBJ1-4; no definite D call. This receptor was obtained from a woman in her twenties or thirties with acute COVID-19. The CDR3 DNA reads as TGTGCCAGCAGCGCCTGGGCAGGAACAACTAATGAAAAACTGTTTTTT. Its protein is CASSAWAGTTNEKLFF.